A single T cell receptor (beta chain) is shown here with its context. There are a few counts of this clone. There is no known antigen for this receptor. Per-base qualities were not stored, and no clone one base away is much larger. Blood samples were collected up to 4 times in the first month after transplant and then at least monthly when available. This sample stems from a study of graft-versus-host responses after intestinal transplantation (dated by TCRdb to about 2021). At the level of the whole study: The transplants that recipients got were multivisceral, liver-intestinal, or isolated intestinal. Anti-thymocyte globulin induction was given to all recipients, followed by maintenance tacrolimus and steroids for two to four years. Graft-versus-host and host-versus-graft alloreactive T cell clones were tracked in the graft, circulation and bone marrow after intestinal transplantation using bulk TCR-beta CDR3 sequencing. Alloreactive clones were identified by sequencing pre-transplant mixed lymphocyte reaction products and comparing them with unstimulated pre-transplant donor and recipient T cells. The cohort enrolled approximately 24 intestinal transplant recipients, one of whom was a retransplant, and 3 patients without pretransplant specimens were excluded. Donor T cell macrochimerism was defined as a peak of at least 4% donor T cells among recipient peripheral blood mononuclear cells. Rather than going through the commercial service, samples from a few later patients were sequenced in-house on an Illumina MiSeq and processed with MiXCR.

Library method: the immunoSEQ multiplex PCR assay. For most patients, genomic DNA was subjected to high-throughput TCR-beta CDR3 sequencing by Adaptive Biotechnologies. In the authors' own workflow: Adaptive's ImmunoSEQ software was the source of the TCR sequencing data for over 15 patients, while a few other patients were processed with MiXCR and VDJtools. CDR3 nucleotide sequences shared between donor and recipient were removed because the origin of such sequences could not be assigned. To count as alloreactive, a clone needed at least 2-fold expansion over unstimulated cells and a minimum CFSE-low frequency of 0.002% (template counts) or 0.001% (read counts). Clones detected in sequenced pre-transplant spleen, lymph node, or MLR CFSE-low populations of the donor or recipient were defined as mappable. The cumulative frequency of alloreactive clones was calculated as a percentage of all sequences, weighted by copy number. The source is immuneACCESS, and TCRdb retained only in-frame sequences with V and J called. Part of the clones is not carried over; for the studies checked, unresolved V genes explain less than half of this, and the remainder is unexplained. V and J calls plus clone size are reproduced from that table; the DNA served to infer D and trimming. The sample yields about 100,000 clones; approximately 92% were counted once. Of the sample, about 16% falls within the top ten clones.

On the study overall, not on this receptor specifically: Early after transplant, peak levels of circulating GvH clones were found to be associated with declines in HvG clones. High GvH to HvG T cell clonal ratios were observed in the allografts of patients with donor T cell macrochimerism. The relatively low number and heterogeneity of intestinal transplant patients limited the conclusions. GvH clones were detected in recipient bone marrow, and some appeared earlier in ileal mucosa or blood, consistent with an intestinal mucosal origin.

V is cut by 5 bases and J by 0 bases, and the space between the germline ends is 11 bases. The germline V gene provides CDR1 MNHEY and CDR2 SVGAGI. From cysteine to phenylalanine, the CDR3 is 15 amino acids long. Of all the DNA, just the CDR3 is kept, 45 bases in frame from base 1. The sequence joins TRBV6-5 to TRBJ1-3, with no reliable assignment of the D segment. This clonotype originated in a human patient who received an intestinal transplant, so some T cells may come from the graft donor. Specimen: PBMCs, collected 450 to 460 days after intestinal transplant. Here the CDR3 is given as CASSLTVDSGNTIYF. Here is the DNA: TGTGCCAGCAGTCTGACGGTGGACTCTGGAAACACCATATATTTT.